The next 18 T cell receptor beta chains were all read from a single sample in a study of CD8 T cells in ankylosing spondylitis. MiXCR was run by TCRdb on the 5' RACE reads, yielding one entry per CDR3 protein. The data show hundreds of thousands of distinct CDR3 sequences, roughly 26% seen once. The sample consisted of blood, either unsorted or a sorted T cell fraction (not recorded which). These receptors came from a male donor with ankylosing spondylitis or in good health (not recorded which).

This clonotype has more than one count but fewer than ten. The rearrangement uses TRBV29-1 and TRBJ2-3; no firm D call. This CDR3 contains 12 residues. Germline V CDR1 and CDR2: SQVTM, ANQGSEA. Trimming removed 7 bases at V and 5 bases at J, with 13 bases between. CDR3 nucleotide sequence: TGCAGCGCCCAGCGCGCCAGAGATACGCAGTATTTT. It codes for CSAQRARDTQYF.

The V gene is TRBV7-6, the J gene TRBJ1-5; TRBD1 matches at 7 bases. CDR3 size: 15 residues. The J segment lost 2 bases and the V segment lost 3 bases, leaving 4 bases of the junction unmatched. The germline gives CDR1 SGHVS, CDR2 FNYEAQ. CDR3 sequence: CASSLSDRGNQPQHF. The CDR3 DNA reads as TGTGCCAGCAGCTTGTCTGACAGGGGCAATCAGCCCCAGCATTTT.

This clonotype came up a few times. The chain couples TRBV20-1 to TRBJ2-1; 9 bases are a match to TRBD2. CDR1 is DFQATT, CDR2 SNEGSKA, per germline (reference sequence). V lost 5 bases to trimming and J lost 9 bases; unmatched junction nucleotides: 17. This CDR3 has 16 residues. The CDR3 region is CSAPPGSGSGGGEQFF. In DNA, the CDR3 is TGCAGTGCTCCTCCGGGTAGCGGGAGCGGAGGAGGTGAGCAGTTCTTC.

The V call is TRBV20-1, the J call TRBJ2-1, with D maybe TRBD2 (6 bases). Deletions cut 4 bases from V and 10 bases from J, with 14 bases between. Germline-derived CDR1 and CDR2 are DFQATT and SNEGSKA (reference sequence). The CDR3 length is 12 residues. The CDR3 sequence is CSATSGQLEQFF. The CDR3 region has the DNA TGCAGTGCTACCAGCGGGCAACTCGAGCAGTTCTTC.

V gene TRBV30 combines with J gene TRBJ2-7, with 9 bases matching TRBD1. Germline lookup yields CDR1 GTSNPN and CDR2 SVGIG (reference sequence). The CDR3 length is 14 residues. J lost 2 bases, V lost 5 bases, and 7 bases had no gene match. Here the CDR3 reads CAWGGTGLTYEQYF. The DNA of the CDR3 is TGTGCCTGGGGGGGGACAGGGTTGACCTACGAGCAGTACTTC. The entire variable domain, with the rest obtained from reference TRBV30 and TRBJ2-7, is as follows: SQTIHQWPATLVQPVGSPLSLECTVEGTSNPNLYWYRQAAGRGLQLLFYSVGIGQISSEVPQNLSASRPQDRQFILSSKKLLLSDSGFYLCAWGGTGLTYEQYFGPGTRLTVT.

This clonotype was counted only a few times. The chain combines TRBV2 with TRBJ2-2; D is ambiguous. CDR1 SNHLY and CDR2 FYNNEI come from the germline V gene. The germline V and J ends were trimmed by 4 bases and 4 bases, with 10 bases remaining between them. This CDR3 region has 14 residues. The CDR3 coding sequence is TGTGCCAGCAGTGTATTGTCGAGCACCGGGGAGCTGTTTTTT. As protein: CASSVLSSTGELFF.

This clonotype has at least ten counts. The chain recombines TRBV5-1 with TRBJ2-3; possibly TRBD2 for D (5 bases). V was shortened by 4 bases and J by 2 bases, with 11 bases between the two germline ends. CDR1 SGHRS and CDR2 YFSETQ come from the germline V gene. CDR3 length equals 14 residues. In DNA, the CDR3 is TGCGCCAGCAGCCTACAGAGGGCCACAGATACGCAGTATTTT. Its translation is CASSLQRATDTQYF.

The rearrangement links TRBV24-1 to TRBJ2-7; TRBD2 matches 9 bases. The CDR3 has 14 amino acids. V dropped 5 bases and J dropped 1; count of bases not matched to a gene: 2. Germline values: CDR1 KGHDR, CDR2 SFDVKD. The CDR3 here is CATSASGRSYEQYF. In DNA, the CDR3 is TGTGCCACCAGTGCCAGCGGGAGGTCCTACGAGCAGTACTTC.

At least ten counts were recorded for this clonotype. The V call is TRBV6-1, the J call TRBJ1-5, with 9 bases fitting TRBD1. Germline V gene lookup returns CDR1 MNHNS and CDR2 SASEGT. This CDR3 has 15 residues. Trimming at V came to 7 bases and at J to 1 base, leaving 5 bases not matched to a gene. The CDR3 spells CASTTGTGSNQPQHF. DNA of the CDR3: TGTGCCAGCACTACCGGGACAGGGAGCAATCAGCCCCAGCATTTT.

As concerns this clonotype: A read error may account for a junction end that differs from germline. This chain links TRBV3-1 with TRBJ2-5; D possibly uses TRBD1 or TRBD2 (5 bases each). The CDR3 covers 14 residues. The V gene's germline CDR1 is LGHDT and CDR2 YNNKEL (reference sequence). The CDR3 spells CASSQTRDQEAQYF. DNA for the CDR3: TGTGCCAGCAGCCAAACCCGGGACCAAGAGGCCCAGTACTTC.

A few counts support this clonotype. The rearrangement uses TRBV11-3 and TRBJ2-2, with D unresolved. The ends were cut back, 3 bases at V and 0 bases at J, with 5 bases in the middle. CDR1 and CDR2 from the germline V gene are SGHNT and YENEEA. The length of the CDR3 is 14 residues. The chain's CDR3 is CASSFQANTGELFF. CDR3 nucleotides: TGTGCCAGCAGCTTCCAGGCGAACACCGGGGAGCTGTTTTTT.

This clonotype was recorded a few times. This rearrangement joins TRBV29-1 to TRBJ1-6; tentatively, D is TRBD1 (6 bases). This CDR3 is 13 amino acids long. CDR1 SQVTM and CDR2 ANQGSEA come from the germline V gene. Trimming took off 7 bases at V and 6 bases at J, with 13 bases between the two ends. The CDR3: CSAGGGPNSPLHF. CDR3 in DNA: TGCAGCGCCGGCGGGGGCCCTAATTCACCCCTCCACTTT.

This clonotype was observed many times. V usage is TRBV20-1 and J usage is TRBJ2-5, with TRBD2 identical over 8 bases. The CDR3 is made up of 16 amino acids. Germline CDR1 DFQATT, CDR2 SNEGSKA (reference sequence). J gave up 4 bases and V 1 base, and 11 bases lay outside the gene matches. CDR3 in amino acids: CSARAPGLERVETQYF. The CDR3, as DNA: TGCAGTGCTAGAGCCCCGGGACTAGAAAGAGTAGAGACCCAGTACTTC.

The gene calls are TRBV12-3 or TRBV12-4 and TRBJ2-1; 14 bases are shared with TRBD2. The CDR3 contains 18 residues. The junction had 5 bases not matched to a gene; V was cut back by 4 bases and J by 0 bases. The CDR3 loop reads CASSWGLAGDYSYNEQFF. The CDR3 region has the DNA TGTGCCAGCAGTTGGGGACTAGCGGGAGACTACTCCTACAATGAGCAGTTCTTC.

The sample holds a few counts of this clonotype. The J gene is TRBJ1-5, the V gene TRBV29-1; D is unresolved. Germline CDR1 reads SQVTM; CDR2 reads ANQGSEA. The V and J ends lost 6 bases and 5 bases respectively, with 11 bases between them. CDR3 length: 12 residues. CDR3 nucleotide sequence: TGCAGCGTCAGGACGGCCGATCAGCCCCAGCATTTT. Amino acids: CSVRTADQPQHF. The entire variable domain, with the rest obtained from reference TRBV29-1 and TRBJ1-5, is as follows: SAVISQKPSRDICQRGTSLTIQCQVDSQVTMMFWYRQQPGQSLTLIATANQGSEATYESGFVIDKFPISRPNLTFSTLTVSNMSPEDSSIYLCSVRTADQPQHFGDGTRLSIL.

This clonotype appeared many times. The chain employs TRBV6-2 or TRBV6-3 and TRBJ2-3; the D is unclear. The CDR3 loop spans 12 amino acids. Per germline, CDR1 MNHEY and CDR2 SVGEGT. V dropped 0 bases and J dropped 11 bases, with 9 bases sitting between them. In DNA form, the CDR3 reads TGTGCCAGCAGTTACTCGATGGCGTTGCAGTATTTT. It specifies CASSYSMALQYF.

This clonotype was seen repeatedly, ten times or more. This rearrangement joins TRBV5-1 to TRBJ2-7, with 7 bases matching TRBD2. Germline CDR1 and CDR2: SGHRS and YFSETQ. The CDR3 runs to 16 residues. V gave up 9 bases and J gave up 2 bases; unmatched junction bases: 17. The CDR3 protein is CATLAPLQAGPYEQYF. CDR3 DNA: TGCGCCACCTTAGCACCCTTGCAAGCGGGACCCTACGAGCAGTACTTC.

The chain combines TRBV11-2 with TRBJ2-7; D unresolved. V was pared by 2 bases and J by 3 bases, with 11 bases between. Germline V gives CDR1 SGHAT, CDR2 FQNNGV. The CDR3 has 14 residues. In DNA, the CDR3 is TGTGCCAGCAGCTTAACGGGCGCCAACTACGAGCAGTACTTC. Its protein product is CASSLTGANYEQYF.